The 7 T cell receptor beta chains below come from one sample, sequenced in a study of cytomegalovirus exposure and HLA in healthy donors. With 60 Vbeta and 13 Jbeta primers, the PCR was carried out. Some clones are missing from TCRdb's copy, which holds only in-frame ones; the method was immunoSEQ multiplex PCR. The data show roughly 120,000 clones, roughly 79% seen once. The sample was PBMCs. These receptors all come from a woman in her twenties or thirties in good health and CMV-seronegative.

This clone was picked up a small number of times. This sequence joins TRBV5-1 and TRBJ2-1; the match to TRBD2 covers 8 bases. V gave up 4 bases and J gave up 9 bases; unmatched junction bases: 12. The V gene's germline CDR1 is SGHRS and CDR2 YFSETQ. CDR3 length: 15 amino acids. CDR3 amino acids: CASSGGGGGRSEQFF. Written as DNA, the CDR3 is TGCGCCAGCAGCGGTGGGGGTGGCGGGAGGTCTGAGCAGTTCTTC.

The table lists this clone with a count of one. The V call is TRBV18, the J call TRBJ1-5; D uncertain. This CDR3 has 16 amino acids. Per germline, CDR1 KGHSH and CDR2 LQKENI. V was shortened by 3 bases and J by 5 bases, with 17 bases between the two germline ends. The CDR3 is CASSPTTRSGDQPQHF. The CDR3 DNA reads TGTGCCAGCTCACCGACTACTCGATCTGGGGATCAGCCCCAGCATTTT.

The CDR3 DNA is TGTGCCAGCAGTGAAGCCCTAGCGGGAGCCTACGAGCAGTACTTC. This codes for CASSEALAGAYEQYF. The rearrangement joins TRBV6-1 to TRBJ2-7; 10 nucleotides line up with TRBD2. CDR1 MNHNS and CDR2 SASEGT come from the germline V gene. There are 15 residues in the CDR3. Germline trimming cut 0 bases from V and 2 bases from J; bases unmatched to any gene: 1.

Here the CDR3 DNA reads TGTGCCAGCTCACCCCGAAGGGAGAAGTTCGACGAGCAGTACTTC. Its translation is CASSPRREKFDEQYF. This chain uses TRBV18 with TRBJ2-5, with D perhaps TRBD2 (5 bases). The J call may be incorrect, as the DNA end agrees better with TRBJ2-7. The germline gives CDR1 KGHSH, CDR2 LQKENI. This CDR3 spans 15 amino acids.

The chain couples TRBV2 to TRBJ2-3; 8 nucleotides align to TRBD1. Germline-derived CDR1 and CDR2 are SNHLY and FYNNEI. The J segment lost 0 bases and the V segment lost 6 bases, leaving 5 bases of the junction unmatched. The length of the CDR3 is 15 residues. The CDR3 DNA reads TGTGCCAGCAGGGTGACAGGGGCTAGCACAGATACGCAGTATTTT. Translating it yields CASRVTGASTDTQYF.

V and J are TRBV10-3 and TRBJ2-7, with 12 bases aligning to TRBD1. CDR1 ENHRY and CDR2 SYGVKD come from the germline V gene. The V segment lost 2 bases and the J segment 4 bases; nucleotides outside the gene matches: 9. CDR3 length: 17 residues. The CDR3 loop reads CAISELPGQGAGYEQYF. The CDR3 DNA follows: TGTGCCATCAGTGAGCTGCCGGGACAGGGGGCAGGATACGAGCAGTACTTC.

The chain joins TRBV19 to TRBJ2-1, with a tentative D call TRBD1 (5 bases). Deletions cut 3 bases from V and 0 bases from J, with 9 bases between. Looked up from germline, CDR1 is LNHDA and CDR2 is SQIVND (reference sequence). The CDR3 totals 15 residues. The CDR3 loop is CASSIPRDSYNEQFF. CDR3 in DNA: TGTGCCAGTAGTATCCCCAGGGACTCCTACAATGAGCAGTTCTTC. Full variable domain (rest looked up from reference TRBV19 and TRBJ2-1): DGGITQSPKYLFRKEGQNVTLSCEQNLNHDAMYWYRQDPGQGLRLIYYSQIVNDFQKGDIAEGYSVSREKKESFPLTVTSAQKNPTAFYLCASSIPRDSYNEQFFGPGTRLTVL.